The count of the clone carrying this T cell receptor (beta chain) is one. Repertoires were generated with immunoSEQ multiplex PCR, while TCRdb's copy carries only in-frame clones and drops some. This sample has more than 550,000 clones, with approximately 83% found just once. This sample was taken from a study of shared T cell receptors in the human thymus. Germline CDR1 SEHNR, CDR2 FQNEAQ (reference sequence). The CDR3 totals 15 residues. Trimming pared 4 bases from V and 2 bases from J, leaving 12 bases between. These data were also filed under a second study, of human thymus T cells. That work contributes: Apparent skewing of V and J gene usage characterized both thymic and blood repertoires. There were highly overlapping thymic repertoires among unrelated individuals, as related research reported.

What was sequenced was thymocytes. The V and J genes are TRBV7-9 and TRBJ2-1, with D maybe TRBD2 (5 bases). This receptor was identified in a girl in the first two years of life with a congenital heart defect. This CDR3 is CASSSRERTYNEQFF. CDR3 sequence (DNA): TGTGCCAGCAGCTCCCGGGAAAGAACCTACAATGAGCAGTTCTTC.